The entry below describes one TCR beta chain. Its antigen is as yet unknown. The data are from a study of cytomegalovirus exposure and HLA in healthy donors. Study-wide points: Equally common other TCR beta chains were less clonally expanded than HLA-associated ones, a later analysis found. Being productive about 87% or about 30% of the time was typical of most TCR beta V segments in an earlier analysis.

Germline V gene sequence: CDR1 MNHEY, CDR2 SMNVEV (reference sequence). The CDR3 extends over 17 amino acids. Germline trimming cut 5 bases from V and 5 bases from J; bases unmatched to any gene: 15. 60 Vbeta and 13 Jbeta primers were used in PCR. Clones were sequenced by immunoSEQ multiplex PCR, and TCRdb holds only the in-frame ones, with some missing. Here the sample spans about 130,000 clones, approximately 74% being singletons. The chain links TRBV27 to TRBJ2-5; 9 positions agree with TRBD2. The receptor was isolated from a male donor in good health and CMV-seronegative. Sequenced: PBMCs. The CDR3 region is CASSPIAGGPGMETQYF. The CDR3 DNA reads TGTGCCAGCAGTCCCATTGCGGGGGGGCCGGGGATGGAGACCCAGTACTTC.